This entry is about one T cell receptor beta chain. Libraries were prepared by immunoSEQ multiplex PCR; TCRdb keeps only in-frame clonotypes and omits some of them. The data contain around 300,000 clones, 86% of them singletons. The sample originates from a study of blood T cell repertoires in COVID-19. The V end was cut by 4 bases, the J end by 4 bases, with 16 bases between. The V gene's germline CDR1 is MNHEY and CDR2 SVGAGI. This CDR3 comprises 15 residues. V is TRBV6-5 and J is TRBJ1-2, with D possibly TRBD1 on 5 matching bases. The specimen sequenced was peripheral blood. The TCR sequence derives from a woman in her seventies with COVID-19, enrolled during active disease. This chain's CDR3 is CASSSTRRGGYGYTF. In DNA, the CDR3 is TGTGCCAGCAGTTCCACGCGGCGGGGGGGCTATGGCTACACCTTC.